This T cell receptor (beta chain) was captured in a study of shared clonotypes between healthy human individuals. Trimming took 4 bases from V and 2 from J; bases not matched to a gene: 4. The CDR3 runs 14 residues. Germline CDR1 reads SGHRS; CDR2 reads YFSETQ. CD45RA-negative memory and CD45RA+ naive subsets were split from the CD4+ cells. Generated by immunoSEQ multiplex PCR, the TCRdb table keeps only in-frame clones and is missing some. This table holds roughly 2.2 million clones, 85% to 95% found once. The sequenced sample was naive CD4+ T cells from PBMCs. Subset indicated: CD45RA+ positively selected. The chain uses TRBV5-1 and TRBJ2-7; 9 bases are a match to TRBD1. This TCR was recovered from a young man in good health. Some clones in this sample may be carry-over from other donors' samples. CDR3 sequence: CASSNRDRAYEQYF. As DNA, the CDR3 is TGCGCCAGCAGCAACCGGGACAGGGCCTACGAGCAGTACTTC. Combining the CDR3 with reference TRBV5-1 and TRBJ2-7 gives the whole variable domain KAGVTQTPRYLIKTRGQQVTLSCSPISGHRSVSWYQQTPGQGLQFLFEYFSETQRNKGNFPGRFSGRQFSNSRSEMNVSTLELGDSALYLCASSNRDRAYEQYFGPGTRLTVT.